This is a list of T cell receptor beta chains from one sample in a study of cytomegalovirus exposure and HLA in healthy donors. The protocol was immunoSEQ multiplex PCR, while the TCRdb copy is restricted to in-frame clones and leaves out a portion. The sample lists 100,000 to 150,000 clones; about 81% were seen once. The sequenced sample was PBMCs. Every receptor here comes from a woman between 35 and 50 years old in good health and CMV-seropositive. Each CDR3 is given with its conserved first and last residue. The D gene is left open where the match is weak. A clone size is listed for some rows: how often the clone was seen (once, few, many), or a class if it is expanded.

abundance,j_gene,v_gene,d_gene,CDR3nt,CDR3aa
.,TRBJ1-4,TRBV5-8,.,TGTGCCAGCAGCGGTCCGGGACTGGGTTATGAAAAACTGTTTTTT,CASSGPGLGYEKLFF
.,TRBJ2-1,TRBV29-1,TRBD2,TGCAGCGTTAGGACTAGTTTTACTGAGCAGTTCTTC,CSVRTSFTEQFF
.,TRBJ2-3,TRBV13,TRBD2,TGTGCCAGCAGCTTAGCGGCGGGAGGTGGAGATACGCAGTATTTT,CASSLAAGGGDTQYF
.,TRBJ2-3,TRBV5-1,.,TGCGCCAGCACTAGCGCCACTAGCACAGATACGCAGTATTTT,CASTSATSTDTQYF
.,TRBJ2-5,TRBV6-6,TRBD1,TGTGCCAGCAGTCCGACAGGGAGAGAGACCCAGTACTTC,CASSPTGRETQYF
.,TRBJ2-3,TRBV2,.,TGTGCCAGCAGTGTCCCGGGGATAGATACGCAGTATTTT,CASSVPGIDTQYF
.,TRBJ2-3,TRBV6-1,.,TGTGCCAGCAGTGGATACATGGCCGGAGGGGATACGCAGTATTTT,CASSGYMAGGDTQYF
.,TRBJ2-1,TRBV27,.,TGTGCCAGCAGTTTCGGGCAGGGGACCTACAATGAGCAGTTCTTC,CASSFGQGTYNEQFF
.,TRBJ1-2,TRBV7-8,TRBD1,TGTGCCAGCAGACGACGGACAGGGCATGGCTACACCTTC,CASRRRTGHGYTF
.,TRBJ2-5,TRBV5-1,.,TGCGCCAGCAGCTTTGGGCGGGGACAAGAGACCCAGTACTTC,CASSFGRGQETQYF
.,TRBJ2-5,TRBV7-2,TRBD2,TGTGCCAGCAGCTTAGCCGCCGGGGGGGACTGGGAGACCCAGTACTTC,CASSLAAGGDWETQYF
.,TRBJ2-3,TRBV10-3,.,TGTGCCATCAGTGGGGACTCGGCCCGCACAGATACGCAGTATTTT,CAISGDSARTDTQYF
few,TRBJ1-1,TRBV7-2,TRBD1,TGTGCCAGCAGCCCGGGACAGGGGAACACTGAAGCTTTCTTT,CASSPGQGNTEAFF
.,TRBJ1-5,TRBV4-2,.,TGTGCCAGCAGCCCCCAAGGGCAGGGGAATCAGCCCCAGCATTTT,CASSPQGQGNQPQHF
.,TRBJ2-1,TRBV2,TRBD2,TGTGCCGAGTGGGGGGGGACCTTCAATGAGCAGTTCTTC,CAEWGGTFNEQFF
.,TRBJ2-7,TRBV5-1,.,TGCGCCAGCAGCTTGGGTTCTGGGCGGGCGTTAATCTACGAGCAGTACTTC,CASSLGSGRALIYEQYF
.,TRBJ2-1,TRBV29-1,.,TGCAGCGTTGCTGGCGGAAGTGAGCAGTTCTTC,CSVAGGSEQFF
few,TRBJ1-1,TRBV5-1,.,TGCGCCAGCAGCCCCTATCCCGGGGACACTGAAGCTTTCTTT,CASSPYPGDTEAFF
once,TRBJ2-3,TRBV7-6,.,TGTGCCAGCAGCCAGAGGTGGGCAGATACGCAGTATTTT,CASSQRWADTQYF
few,TRBJ2-7,TRBV5-1,.,TGCGCCAGCAGCCCGGACAGCCCCTTTAGTACGTCGTACGAGCAGTACTTC,CASSPDSPFSTSYEQYF
.,TRBJ2-7,TRBV28,TRBD1,TGTGCCAGCACCACAGGGGGCCCCTACGAGCAGTACTTC,CASTTGGPYEQYF
.,TRBJ2-3,TRBV21-1,.,TGTGCCAGCAGCAAAGCGGCGGATCGTAGCACAGATACGCAGTATTTT,CASSKAADRSTDTQYF